These 22 T cell receptor beta chains originate from one sample sequenced in a study of blood T cell repertoires in COVID-19. This table comes from immunoSEQ multiplex PCR, and its TCRdb copy is limited to in-frame clones, with some not included. The sample lists some 140,000 clones, over 75% seen once, with over 0.55% in the top ten. The sequenced sample was peripheral blood. These receptors were collected from a man in his sixties with COVID-19, enrolled during active disease.

This sequence joins TRBV6-2 or TRBV6-3 and TRBJ1-6; D is perhaps TRBD1 (6 bases). This CDR3 is built from 18 residues. Trimming cost V 4 bases and J 6 bases, with 22 bases left between them. Germline V gene data show CDR1 as MNHEY and CDR2 as SVGEGT. The CDR3 loop reads CASSWQPGRGLSNSPLHF. The DNA for the CDR3 is TGTGCCAGCAGTTGGCAACCCGGGCGGGGGCTCAGTAATTCACCCCTCCACTTT.

This clone was detected a few times. The rearrangement uses TRBV6-5 and TRBJ2-7; D gene unclear. This CDR3 has 13 residues. Trimming removed 0 bases at V and 2 bases at J, with 5 bases between. Germline CDR1 is MNHEY and CDR2 is SVGAGI. CDR3 nucleotides: TGTGCCAGCAGTTACTCGTACACCTACGAGCAGTACTTC. Its translation is CASSYSYTYEQYF.

This chain uses TRBV5-1 with TRBJ2-2; 11 positions agree with TRBD1. V was clipped by 0 bases and J by 3 bases; unmatched bases: 7. The CDR3 covers 18 residues. Per germline, CDR1 SGHRS and CDR2 YFSETQ. The CDR3 loop is CASSLVPPGQGDTGELFF. The DNA for the CDR3 is TGCGCCAGCAGCTTGGTGCCGCCGGGACAGGGGGACACCGGGGAGCTGTTTTTT. Full variable domain (outside the CDR3, taken from reference TRBV5-1 and TRBJ2-2): KAGVTQTPRYLIKTRGQQVTLSCSPISGHRSVSWYQQTPGQGLQFLFEYFSETQRNKGNFPGRFSGRQFSNSRSEMNVSTLELGDSALYLCASSLVPPGQGDTGELFFGEGSRLTVL.

The rearrangement uses TRBV7-9 and TRBJ2-2; 10 nucleotides line up with TRBD2. Per the germline V gene, CDR1 is SEHNR and CDR2 is FQNEAQ (reference sequence). V was clipped by 5 bases and J by 2 bases; unmatched bases: 8. The CDR3 covers 17 residues. DNA of the CDR3: TGTGCCAGCAGCAACCCTAGCGGGAGTTTAAACACCGGGGAGCTGTTTTTT. Translating it yields CASSNPSGSLNTGELFF.

This rearrangement joins TRBV5-4 to TRBJ2-7; no reliable D call. The CDR3 covers 16 residues. Trimming shortened V by 4 bases and J by 1 base, and 18 bases separated the two germline ends. In germline, CDR1 is SGHNT, CDR2 YYREEE (reference sequence). The CDR3 DNA reads TGTGCCAGCAGCCTCACGGGTAGCTTCTCATCCTACGAGCAGTACTTC. It is translated as CASSLTGSFSSYEQYF. The full variable domain, completed using reference TRBV5-4 and TRBJ2-7, is ETGVTQSPTHLIKTRGQQVTLRCSSQSGHNTVSWYQQALGQGPQFIFQYYREEENGRGNFPPRFSGLQFPNYSSELNVNALELDDSALYLCASSLTGSFSSYEQYFGPGTRLTVT.

The genes are TRBV7-2 and TRBJ1-1, with 8 bases that match TRBD1. Trimming removed 5 bases from V and 11 bases from J; junction bases left unmatched: 16. The CDR3 totals 15 residues. Germline CDR1 SGHTA, CDR2 FQGNSA. The CDR3 sequence is CASSLTKGTGSVAFF. The CDR3 region has the DNA TGTGCCAGCAGCCTGACAAAGGGGACAGGCAGTGTGGCTTTCTTT.

This sequence joins TRBV9 and TRBJ2-3, with 8 bases lining up with TRBD2. This CDR3 is built from 17 residues. In germline, CDR1 is SGDLS, CDR2 YYNGEE. The V and J ends lost 3 bases and 2 bases, in that order; junction bases with no gene match: 11. The CDR3 protein is CASSAPTGGEPTDTQYF. The CDR3 region has the DNA TGTGCCAGCAGCGCCCCCACCGGGGGGGAACCCACAGATACGCAGTATTTT.

The chain employs TRBV5-1 and TRBJ2-3, with D perhaps matching TRBD2 (6 bases). The CDR3 sequence is 15 residues long. Germline V gene data show CDR1 as SGHRS and CDR2 as YFSETQ. V dropped 0 bases and J dropped 2 bases, with 10 bases sitting between them. Here the CDR3 DNA reads TGCGCCAGCAGCTTGGGGGCGGGAAACACAGATACGCAGTATTTT. Protein product: CASSLGAGNTDTQYF.

The chain has TRBV11-3 and TRBJ2-1; 8 bases agree with TRBD2. This CDR3 spans 15 amino acids. V was pared by 2 bases and J by 5 bases, with 5 bases of the junction left unmatched. Germline values: CDR1 SGHNT, CDR2 YENEEA. CDR3 bases: TGTGCCAGCAGCTTATACACTAGCGGAGACAATGAGCAGTTCTTC. This translates into CASSLYTSGDNEQFF.

The rearrangement links TRBV12-3 or TRBV12-4 to TRBJ1-2; 9 positions match TRBD1. Losses at the gene ends were 6 bases for V and 8 bases for J; bases not matched to a gene: 7. This CDR3 spans 13 amino acids. CDR3: CASSPTGGRGYTF. CDR3 DNA sequence: TGTGCCAGCAGCCCAACAGGGGGCCGGGGCTACACCTTC.

The chain links TRBV7-6 to TRBJ1-1; 11 bases line up with TRBD1. Germline assignment: CDR1 SGHVS and CDR2 FNYEAQ. The CDR3 totals 15 residues. The J segment lost 5 bases and the V segment lost 5 bases, leaving 7 bases of the junction unmatched. CDR3 amino acids: CASSQRDRGNTEAFF. The CDR3 DNA reads TGTGCCAGCAGCCAGCGGGACAGGGGGAATACTGAAGCTTTCTTT.

This chain uses TRBV6-2 or TRBV6-3 with TRBJ1-1; D is perhaps TRBD1 (5 bases). Per germline, CDR1 MNHEY and CDR2 SVGEGT. This CDR3 comprises 13 residues. Trimming took 6 bases from V and 7 from J, leaving 15 bases between them. The CDR3 protein is CASRPEGLIEAFF. The CDR3 region has the DNA TGTGCCAGCAGGCCTGAGGGACTCATTGAAGCTTTCTTT.

V and J are TRBV28 and TRBJ2-3, with D perhaps TRBD2 (5 bases). V lost 7 bases, J lost 8 bases, and 13 bases lay in between. From germline, CDR1 is MDHEN and CDR2 SYDVKM. The CDR3 length is 12 residues. In DNA, the CDR3 is TGTGCCAGCATCTCAGGAGGTGGTACGCAGTATTTT. This gives the protein CASISGGGTQYF. The whole variable domain, filled in from reference TRBV28 and TRBJ2-3, reads DVKVTQSSRYLVKRTGEKVFLECVQDMDHENMFWYRQDPGLGLRLIYFSYDVKMKEKGDIPEGYSVSREKKERFSLILESASTNQTSMYLCASISGGGTQYFGPGTRLTVL.

To note about this clone: Other DNA sequences of this sample code for an identical CDR3. The chain recombines TRBV29-1 with TRBJ1-2, with TRBD1 matching over 8 bases. J lost 4 bases, V lost 3 bases, and 16 bases had no gene match. In germline, CDR1 is SQVTM, CDR2 ANQGSEA. The CDR3 consists of 17 residues. The CDR3 DNA reads TGCAGCGTTGATCCCAGGGGGCAGGGGGCGAGAGGCTATGGCTACACCTTC. This encodes CSVDPRGQGARGYGYTF. Based on the CDR3 plus reference TRBV29-1 and TRBJ1-2, the full variable domain is SAVISQKPSRDICQRGTSLTIQCQVDSQVTMMFWYRQQPGQSLTLIATANQGSEATYESGFVIDKFPISRPNLTFSTLTVSNMSPEDSSIYLCSVDPRGQGARGYGYTFGSGTRLTVV.

This chain connects TRBV6-5 to TRBJ2-7; TRBD1 agrees at 10 bases. Germline V gene data show CDR1 as MNHEY and CDR2 as SVGAGI. The CDR3 loop spans 16 amino acids. V dropped 4 bases and J dropped 4; count of bases not matched to a gene: 10. The CDR3, as DNA: TGTGCCAGCAGTTCCTTGTCTGGGACAGGGGTGTACGAGCAGTACTTC. Its protein product is CASSSLSGTGVYEQYF.

The rearrangement links TRBV4-3 to TRBJ1-3; D possibly corresponds to TRBD1 (5 bases). V was clipped by 0 bases and J by 4 bases, with 13 bases between them. The CDR3 extends over 16 amino acids. Germline V CDR1 and CDR2: LGHNA, YSLEER. In DNA form, the CDR3 reads TGCGCCAGCAGCCAAGAACCCAGGGCCGGGGGAAACACCATATATTTT. Translated: CASSQEPRAGGNTIYF.

V gene TRBV12-5 combines with J gene TRBJ2-3; D gene unclear. Trimming left V 6 bases short and J 0 bases short, with 13 bases between. There are 15 residues in the CDR3. Germline loops: CDR1 LGHNT, CDR2 FRNRAP. The CDR3 nucleotides read TGTGCTAGTGGAGAACAGCTTACTAGCACAGATACGCAGTATTTT. Its translation: CASGEQLTSTDTQYF. Full variable domain (rest looked up from reference TRBV12-5 and TRBJ2-3): DARVTQTPRHKVTEMGQEVTMRCQPILGHNTVFWYRQTMMQGLELLAYFRNRAPLDDSGMPKDRFSAEMPDATLATLKIQPSEPRDSAVYFCASGEQLTSTDTQYFGPGTRLTVL.

The rearrangement links TRBV18 to TRBJ2-7, with D possibly TRBD1 on 6 matching bases. Trimming shortened V by 4 bases and J by 2 bases, and 15 bases separated the two germline ends. This CDR3 region has 15 residues. CDR1 and CDR2 (germline): KGHSH, LQKENI. The CDR3 is CASSLNGGYPYEQYF. In nucleotides, the CDR3 is TGTGCCAGCTCACTCAATGGGGGCTATCCCTACGAGCAGTACTTC.

The chain employs TRBV23-1 and TRBJ1-1; D call uncertain. TRBV23-1 is placed among ORFs of uncertain function. The V gene lost 3 bases and the J gene lost 6 bases, with 11 bases spanning the gap. The CDR3 is 13 amino acids. The CDR3 here is CASSQPRTAEAFF. The CDR3 region has the DNA TGCGCCAGCAGTCAGCCCCGAACGGCTGAAGCTTTCTTT.

The DNA of the CDR3 is TGTGCCACCAGTCCGGGACAGGGAAATGAAAAACTGTTTTTT. Residues: CATSPGQGNEKLFF. This chain uses TRBV24-1 with TRBJ1-4; 9 positions agree with TRBD1. V was clipped by 6 bases and J by 5 bases; unmatched bases: 3. The CDR3 extends over 14 amino acids. Per the germline V gene, CDR1 is KGHDR and CDR2 is SFDVKD.

This clone occurred once. The V call is TRBV7-2, the J call TRBJ2-1; the match to TRBD2 covers 12 bases. After removal of 5 bases from V and 7 bases from J, the junction contained 12 bases not matched to a gene. The CDR3 contains 17 residues. Germline V gives CDR1 SGHTA, CDR2 FQGNSA. The CDR3 here is CASSPTRTSGAGNEQFF. In nucleotides, the CDR3 is TGTGCCAGCAGCCCCACACGGACTAGCGGGGCCGGGAATGAGCAGTTCTTC.

This clone was counted only a few times. The chain couples TRBV11-3 to TRBJ2-7, with a tentative D call TRBD1 (6 bases). The CDR3 contains 15 residues. Between the trimmed V and J ends, which lost 1 base and 0 bases, there was a span of 10 bases. Per the germline V gene, CDR1 is SGHNT and CDR2 is YENEEA. In nucleotides, the CDR3 is TGTGCCAGCAGCTTAGGTGACAGGAGCTCCTACGAGCAGTACTTC. Protein sequence: CASSLGDRSSYEQYF.